The sequence of this T cell receptor beta chain was determined in a study of low-dose radiotherapy and immunotherapy resistance in tumors. In its sample, this clonotype was seen many times. V lost 4 bases, J lost 4 bases, and 14 bases lay in between. In germline, CDR1 is MDHEN, CDR2 SYDVKM. The CDR3 extends over 14 amino acids. First-strand cDNA used TRAV- and TRBV-specific primers, covering alpha and beta chains. Both a constant-region primer and a V-primer adapter served to amplify TCRs across roughly 20 PCR cycles. TCRdb reprocessed the reads via MiXCR and lists one record per CDR3 protein. In the table there are some 88,000 distinct CDR3 sequences, around 9.2% of which are singletons. Documented time point: before trial treatment.

The sample here was PBMCs, taken before treatment. The origin of this receptor is a male donor with prostate cancer. The V and J genes are TRBV28 and TRBJ2-7, with a tentative D call TRBD2 (5 bases). Written as DNA, the CDR3 is TGTGCCAGCAGTTCGGGGATTACATTGTACGAGCAGTACTTC. It specifies CASSSGITLYEQYF.